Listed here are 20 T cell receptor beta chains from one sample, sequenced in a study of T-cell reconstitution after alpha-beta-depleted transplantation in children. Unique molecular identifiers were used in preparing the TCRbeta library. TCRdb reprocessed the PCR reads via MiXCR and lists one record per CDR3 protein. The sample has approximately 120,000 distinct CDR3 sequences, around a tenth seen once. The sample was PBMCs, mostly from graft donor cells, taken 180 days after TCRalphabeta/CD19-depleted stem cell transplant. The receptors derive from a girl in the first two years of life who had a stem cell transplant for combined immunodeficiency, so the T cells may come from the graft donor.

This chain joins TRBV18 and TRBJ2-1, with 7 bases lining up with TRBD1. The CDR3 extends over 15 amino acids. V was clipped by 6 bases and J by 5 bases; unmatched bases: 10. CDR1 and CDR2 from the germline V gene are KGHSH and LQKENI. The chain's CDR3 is CASSTSRDSNNEQFF. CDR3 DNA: TGTGCCAGCTCGACCTCCCGGGACAGCAACAATGAGCAGTTCTTC.

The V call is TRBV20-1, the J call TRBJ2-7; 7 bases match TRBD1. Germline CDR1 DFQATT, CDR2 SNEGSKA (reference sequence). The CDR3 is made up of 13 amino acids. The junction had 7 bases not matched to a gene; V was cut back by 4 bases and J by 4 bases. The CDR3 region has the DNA TGCAGTGCTACGACAGGGAAAGGGTACGAGCAGTACTTC. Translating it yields CSATTGKGYEQYF.

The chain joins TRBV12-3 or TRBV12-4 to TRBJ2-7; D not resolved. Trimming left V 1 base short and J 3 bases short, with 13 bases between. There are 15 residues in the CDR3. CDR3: CASSLGLDFRYEQYF. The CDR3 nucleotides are TGTGCCAGCAGTTTAGGCTTAGACTTTCGCTACGAGCAGTACTTC.

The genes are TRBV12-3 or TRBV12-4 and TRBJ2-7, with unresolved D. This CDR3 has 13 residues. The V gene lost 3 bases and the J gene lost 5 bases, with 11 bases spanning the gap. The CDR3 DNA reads TGTGCCAGCAGTTTTCGGCAGGACGACGAGCAGTACTTC. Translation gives CASSFRQDDEQYF.

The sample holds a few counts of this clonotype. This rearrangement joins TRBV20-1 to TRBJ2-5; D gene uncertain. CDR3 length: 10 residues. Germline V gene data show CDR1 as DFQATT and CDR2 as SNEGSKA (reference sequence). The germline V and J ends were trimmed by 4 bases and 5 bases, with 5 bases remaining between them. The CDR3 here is CSAMGETQYF. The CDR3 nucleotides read TGCAGTGCTATGGGGGAGACCCAGTACTTC.

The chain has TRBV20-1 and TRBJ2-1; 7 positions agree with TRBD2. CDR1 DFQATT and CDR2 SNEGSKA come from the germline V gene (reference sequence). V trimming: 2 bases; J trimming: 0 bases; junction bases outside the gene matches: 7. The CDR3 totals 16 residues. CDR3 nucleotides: TGCAGTGCTAGAAAGACTAGCTCCGGCTCCTACAATGAGCAGTTCTTC. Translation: CSARKTSSGSYNEQFF.

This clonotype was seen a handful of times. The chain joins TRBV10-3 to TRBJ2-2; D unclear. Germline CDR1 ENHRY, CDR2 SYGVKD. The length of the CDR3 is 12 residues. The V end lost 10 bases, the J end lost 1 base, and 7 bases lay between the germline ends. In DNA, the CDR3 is TGTGCCACCTCACTGAACACCGGGGAGCTGTTTTTT. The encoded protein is CATSLNTGELFF.

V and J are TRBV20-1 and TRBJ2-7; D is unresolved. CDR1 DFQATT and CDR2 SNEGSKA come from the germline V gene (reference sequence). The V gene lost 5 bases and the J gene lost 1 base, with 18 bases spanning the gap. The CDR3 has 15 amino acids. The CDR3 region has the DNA TGCAGTGCTCCTCGGGCAGGCTCCCAATCCTACGAGCAGTACTTC. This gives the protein CSAPRAGSQSYEQYF.

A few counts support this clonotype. In DNA, the CDR3 is TGTGCCAGCAGCTTGCTGATACTTAGACAGACAGATACGCAGTATTTT. This codes for CASSLLILRQTDTQYF. The chain couples TRBV5-8 to TRBJ2-3; TRBD1 is a possible D gene (5 bases). This CDR3 is 16 amino acids long. Per germline, CDR1 SGHTS and CDR2 YDEGEE. The ends were cut back, 1 base at V and 3 bases at J, with 15 bases in the middle.

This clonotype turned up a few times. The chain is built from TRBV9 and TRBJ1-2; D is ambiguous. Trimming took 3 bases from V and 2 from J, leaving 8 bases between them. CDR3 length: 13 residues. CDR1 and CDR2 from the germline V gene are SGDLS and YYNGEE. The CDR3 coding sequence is TGTGCCAGCAGCGGCGGATGGAACTATGGCTACACCTTC. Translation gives CASSGGWNYGYTF.

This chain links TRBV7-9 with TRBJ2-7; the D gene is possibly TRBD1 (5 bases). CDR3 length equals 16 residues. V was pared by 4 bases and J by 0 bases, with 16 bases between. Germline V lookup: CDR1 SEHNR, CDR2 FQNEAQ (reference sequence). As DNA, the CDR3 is TGTGCCAGCAGCTCCTCGACAGTTCGCTACTCCTACGAGCAGTACGTC. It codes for CASSSSTVRYSYEQYV.

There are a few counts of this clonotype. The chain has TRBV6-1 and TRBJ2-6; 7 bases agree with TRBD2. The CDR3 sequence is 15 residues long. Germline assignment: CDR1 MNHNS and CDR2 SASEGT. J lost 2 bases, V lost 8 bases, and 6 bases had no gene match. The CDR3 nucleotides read TGTGCCAGCCTCGGGCGGGGGACTGGGGCCAACGTCCTGACTTTC. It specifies CASLGRGTGANVLTF.

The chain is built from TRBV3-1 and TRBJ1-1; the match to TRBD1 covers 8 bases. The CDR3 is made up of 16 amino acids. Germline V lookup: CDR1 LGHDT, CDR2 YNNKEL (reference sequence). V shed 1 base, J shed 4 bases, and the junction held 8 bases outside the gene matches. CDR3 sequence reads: CASSQVRDRWSTEAFF. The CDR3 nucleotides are TGTGCCAGCAGCCAAGTAAGGGACAGGTGGAGCACTGAAGCTTTCTTT. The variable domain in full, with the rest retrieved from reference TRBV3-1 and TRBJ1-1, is DTAVSQTPKYLVTQMGNDKSIKCEQNLGHDTMYWYKQDSKKFLKIMFSYNNKELIINETVPNRFSPKSPDKAHLNLHINSLELGDSAVYFCASSQVRDRWSTEAFFGQGTRLTVV.

The CDR3 sequence: CASSLARSGSSYEQYF. As DNA, the CDR3 is TGTGCCAGCAGCTTAGCGCGAAGCGGGAGCAGCTACGAGCAGTACTTC. The chain has TRBV7-2 and TRBJ2-7; 8 bases align to TRBD2. The length of the CDR3 is 16 residues. Per the germline V gene, CDR1 is SGHTA and CDR2 is FQGNSA. After removal of 0 bases from V and 3 bases from J, the junction contained 7 bases not matched to a gene.

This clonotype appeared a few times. The CDR3 bases are TGTGCCAGCAGTCGGGACAGGGGGGACTACGAGCAGTACTTC. Translation gives CASSRDRGDYEQYF. The chain has TRBV2 and TRBJ2-7, with 11 bases that match TRBD1. This CDR3 region has 14 residues. V was pared by 5 bases and J by 3 bases, with 3 bases of the junction left unmatched. CDR1 and CDR2 from the germline V gene are SNHLY and FYNNEI. The complete variable domain, with remaining parts taken from reference TRBV2 and TRBJ2-7, reads EPEVTQTPSHQVTQMGQEVILRCVPISNHLYFYWYRQILGQKVEFLVSFYNNEISEKSEIFDDQFSVERPDGSNFTLKIRSTKLEDSAMYFCASSRDRGDYEQYFGPGTRLTVT.

The CDR3 sequence: CSVEKGNGYTF. The DNA for the CDR3 is TGCAGCGTTGAAAAGGGGAATGGCTACACCTTC. The V call is TRBV29-1, the J call TRBJ1-2; possibly TRBD1 for D (5 bases). CDR1 and CDR2 (germline): SQVTM, ANQGSEA. The V end was cut by 2 bases, the J end by 6 bases, with 7 bases between. The CDR3 is made up of 11 amino acids.

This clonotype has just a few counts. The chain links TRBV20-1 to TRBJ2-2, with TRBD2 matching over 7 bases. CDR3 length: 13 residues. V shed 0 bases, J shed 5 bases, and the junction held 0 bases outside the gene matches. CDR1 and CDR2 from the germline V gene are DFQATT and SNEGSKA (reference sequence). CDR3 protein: CSARDGGTGELFF. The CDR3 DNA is TGCAGTGCTAGAGACGGGGGGACCGGGGAGCTGTTTTTT.

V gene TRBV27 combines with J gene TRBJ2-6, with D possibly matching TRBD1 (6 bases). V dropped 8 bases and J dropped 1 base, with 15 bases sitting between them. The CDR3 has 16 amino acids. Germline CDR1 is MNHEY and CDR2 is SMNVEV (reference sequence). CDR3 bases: TGTGCCAGCCGTCAATCACAGGGTTCTGGGGCCAACGTCCTGACTTTC. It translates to CASRQSQGSGANVLTF.

Here the CDR3 reads CSVGVNTEAFF. DNA of the CDR3: TGCAGCGTAGGGGTAAACACTGAAGCTTTCTTT. The chain couples TRBV29-1 to TRBJ1-1, with D maybe TRBD1 (5 bases). Trimming took off 6 bases at V and 2 bases at J, with 7 bases between the two ends. This CDR3 contains 11 residues. Germline-derived CDR1 and CDR2 are SQVTM and ANQGSEA. Based on the CDR3 plus reference TRBV29-1 and TRBJ1-1, the full variable domain is SAVISQKPSRDICQRGTSLTIQCQVDSQVTMMFWYRQQPGQSLTLIATANQGSEATYESGFVIDKFPISRPNLTFSTLTVSNMSPEDSSIYLCSVGVNTEAFFGQGTRLTVV.

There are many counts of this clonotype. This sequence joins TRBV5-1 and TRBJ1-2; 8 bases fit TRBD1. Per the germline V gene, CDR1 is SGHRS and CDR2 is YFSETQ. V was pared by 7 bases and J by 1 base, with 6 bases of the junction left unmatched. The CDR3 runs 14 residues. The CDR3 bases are TGCGCCAGCCAAGGACAGGGCGGTAACTATGGCTACACCTTC. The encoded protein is CASQGQGGNYGYTF.